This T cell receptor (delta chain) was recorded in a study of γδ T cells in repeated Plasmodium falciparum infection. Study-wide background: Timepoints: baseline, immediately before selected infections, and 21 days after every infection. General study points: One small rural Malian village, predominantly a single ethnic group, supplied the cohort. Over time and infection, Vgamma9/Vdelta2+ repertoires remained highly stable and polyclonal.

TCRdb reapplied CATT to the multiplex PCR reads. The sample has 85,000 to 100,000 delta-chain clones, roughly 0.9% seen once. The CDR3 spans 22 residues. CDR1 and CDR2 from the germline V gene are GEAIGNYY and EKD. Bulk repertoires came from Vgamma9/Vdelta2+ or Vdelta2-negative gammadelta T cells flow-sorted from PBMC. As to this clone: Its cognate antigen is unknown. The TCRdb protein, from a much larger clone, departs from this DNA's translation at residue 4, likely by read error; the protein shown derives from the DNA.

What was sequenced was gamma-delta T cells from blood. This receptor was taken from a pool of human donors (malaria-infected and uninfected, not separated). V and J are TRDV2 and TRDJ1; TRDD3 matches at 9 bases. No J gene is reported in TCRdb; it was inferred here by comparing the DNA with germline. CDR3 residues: CACGTITPTGSTGGHNTDKLIF. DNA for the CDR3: TGTGCCTGTGGCACCATCACCCCTACAGGCTCTACTGGGGGACACAACACCGATAAACTCATCTTT.